This T cell receptor (beta chain) was observed in a study of cytomegalovirus exposure and HLA in healthy donors. Whole-study results and caveats: Being productive about 90% or about 30% of the time was typical of most TCR beta V segments in an earlier analysis. Analysis performed later found 16,000 or so TCR beta sequences associated with HLA alleles at 0.05 false discovery rate. Relative to the approximately 680-donor mean, N-insertions were reportedly fewer in an Asian-associated ancestry cluster in a later analysis.

About this clone: Its antigen is currently unknown.

60 Vbeta and 13 Jbeta primers were used in PCR. Profiling relied on immunoSEQ multiplex PCR, and the TCRdb table lists in-frame clones only, not all of them. The sample includes approximately 170,000 clones, 80% to 90% of them seen just once. The receptor's source is a male donor in good health and CMV-seronegative. What was sequenced was PBMCs.

The CDR3: CASSKGLAGTTSTDTQYF. The CDR3 nucleotides read TGTGCCAGCAGCAAGGGACTAGCGGGGACTACTAGCACAGATACGCAGTATTTT. The V call is TRBV9, the J call TRBJ2-3, with 13 bases that match TRBD2. The germline V gene encodes CDR1 SGDLS and CDR2 YYNGEE. The CDR3 is 18 residues long. V shed 4 bases and J 0 bases; nucleotides not matched to a gene: 8.